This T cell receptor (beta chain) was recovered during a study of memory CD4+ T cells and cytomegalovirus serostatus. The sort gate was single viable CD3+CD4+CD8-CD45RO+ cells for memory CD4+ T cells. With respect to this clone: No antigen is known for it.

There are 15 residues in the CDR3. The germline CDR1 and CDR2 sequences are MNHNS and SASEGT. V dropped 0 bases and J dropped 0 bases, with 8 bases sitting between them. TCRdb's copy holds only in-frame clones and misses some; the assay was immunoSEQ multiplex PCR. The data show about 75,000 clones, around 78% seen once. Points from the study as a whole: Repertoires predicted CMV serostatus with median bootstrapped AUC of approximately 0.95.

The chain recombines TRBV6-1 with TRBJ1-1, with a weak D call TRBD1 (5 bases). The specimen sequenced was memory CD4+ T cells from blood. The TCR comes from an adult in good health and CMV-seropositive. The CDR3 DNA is TGTGCCAGCAGTGAAGCGGGGGTTCTGAACACTGAAGCTTTCTTT. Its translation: CASSEAGVLNTEAFF.